This paragraph reports one T cell receptor (beta chain). The sample is drawn from a study of blood T cell repertoires in COVID-19. Participants came from some 23 US areas, aged roughly 18 to 90 years. Germline V CDR1 and CDR2: SNHLY, FYNNEI. The CDR3 is 17 amino acids. Trimming cost V 6 bases and J 7 bases; bases outside gene matches: 15. Measured with immunoSEQ multiplex PCR; TCRdb has only the in-frame clones, and not every one. The data show some 170,000 clones, 87% seen once. The sample comprised PBMCs or T cells enriched from blood (not recorded which). This clonotype was obtained from a human donor with acute COVID-19. The donor label of this sample is uncertain. The chain employs TRBV2 and TRBJ2-1; TRBD2 matches 10 bases. CDR3 in DNA: TGTGCCAGCAGCCCCCAAAAGGGACTAGCGCTCTCTAATGAGCAGTTCTTC. Translated, it gives CASSPQKGLALSNEQFF.